This T cell receptor (beta chain) derives from a study of early T cells in non-severe SARS-CoV-2 infection. A single record per CDR3 protein comes from TCRdb applying MiXCR to the 5' RACE reads. Among approximately 42,000 distinct CDR3 sequences listed, 5.5% to 7.5% were seen once. This CDR3 has 17 amino acids. V dropped 6 bases and J dropped 0 bases, with 15 bases sitting between them. CDR1 SEHNR and CDR2 FQNEAQ come from the germline V gene (reference sequence). This clonotype was recorded at least ten times. The rearrangement links TRBV7-9 to TRBJ1-6, with D possibly TRBD1 on 5 matching bases. The source is an adult who was a healthcare worker with PCR-confirmed SARS-CoV-2 infection or an uninfected control (not recorded which). The sample was whole blood. The CDR3 DNA follows: TGTGCCAGCAGGGGTGGGGGTAGAAGCTCCTATAATTCACCCCTCCACTTT. This sequence encodes CASRGGGRSSYNSPLHF.